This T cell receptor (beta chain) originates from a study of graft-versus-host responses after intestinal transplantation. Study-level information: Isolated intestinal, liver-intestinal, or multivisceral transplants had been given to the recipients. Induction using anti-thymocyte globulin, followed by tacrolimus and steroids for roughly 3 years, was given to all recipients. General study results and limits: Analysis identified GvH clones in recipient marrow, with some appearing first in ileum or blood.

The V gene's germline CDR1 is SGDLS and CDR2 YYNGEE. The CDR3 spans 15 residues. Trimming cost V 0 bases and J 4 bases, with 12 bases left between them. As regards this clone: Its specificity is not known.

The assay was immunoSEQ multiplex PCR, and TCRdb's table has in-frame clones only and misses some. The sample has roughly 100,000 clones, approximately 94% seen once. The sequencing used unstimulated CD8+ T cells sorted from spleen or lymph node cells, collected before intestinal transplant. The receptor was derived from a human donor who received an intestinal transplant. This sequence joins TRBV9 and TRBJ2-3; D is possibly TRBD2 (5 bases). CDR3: CASSVGWAGADTQYF. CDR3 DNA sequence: TGTGCCAGCAGCGTAGGTTGGGCCGGGGCAGATACGCAGTATTTT.